The source of this T cell receptor beta chain is a study of regulatory T cells in long-lasting Graves disease. Whole-study findings and limits: Persistent Graves' patients showed less TCR diversity than newly diagnosed patients showed. There were preferences for TRBV28, TRBJ1-2 and TRBJ2-5 in persistent disease.

Arm-PCR of CDR3 regions and iRepertoire HTBI primers were used to build TCR beta libraries. Authors' analysis steps: Among the samples, 60 to 75 TRBV and some 13 TRBJ segments were identified. Each CDR3 protein is one row after TCRdb ran MiXCR on the multiplex PCR reads. The V and J calls here are based on TCRdb, not the publication. The sample contains roughly 400,000 distinct CDR3 sequences, about 15% of which appear only once. The time point is: newly diagnosed GD, antithyroid drugs for less than 3 months. Following extraction of RNA from PBMCs, that RNA was used to make the TCR library. This clonotype has a count of ten or more. Its antigen is unidentified. Looked up from germline, CDR1 is DFQATT and CDR2 is SNEGSKA (reference sequence). Unmatched junction bases numbered 10, after V lost 7 bases and J lost 0 bases. The CDR3 covers 16 residues. The same sample was also used in a study of T cells in Graves' hyperthyroidism and ophthalmopathy.

The sequence was obtained from a middle-aged woman with Graves disease. Here the sequenced sample was peripheral blood mononuclear cells (PBMCs), taken at new diagnosis, from a patient treated with antithyroid drugs. The J gene is TRBJ2-2, the V gene TRBV20-1; 8 positions match TRBD2. The CDR3 coding sequence is TGCAGTGTCCCGACTAGCGCCAGCTCGAACACCGGGGAGCTGTTTTTT. The encoded protein is CSVPTSASSNTGELFF.